The 24 T cell receptor beta chains given below trace back to one sample, sequenced in a study of T-cell reconstitution after alpha-beta-depleted transplantation in children. Construction of the TCRbeta library involved unique molecular identifiers. TCRdb re-analysed the PCR reads in MiXCR, keeping a single row per CDR3 protein. This sample has some 550,000 distinct CDR3 sequences, with under 30% found just once. The sample here was PBMCs, mostly from graft donor cells, taken 360 days after TCRalphabeta/CD19-depleted stem cell transplant. These receptors were collected from a boy in the first two years of life who had a stem cell transplant for acute myeloid leukemia, so the T cells may come from the graft donor.

This clonotype was seen at least ten times. The rearrangement uses TRBV7-2 and TRBJ1-2; D is perhaps TRBD1 (6 bases). Germline CDR1 reads SGHTA; CDR2 reads FQGNSA. The CDR3 is 13 residues long. Trimming removed 3 bases at V and 4 bases at J, with 9 bases between. The CDR3 here is CASSFKGGYGYTF. In DNA, the CDR3 is TGTGCCAGCAGCTTTAAAGGGGGCTATGGCTACACCTTC.

This clonotype was observed at least ten times. This rearrangement joins TRBV10-3 to TRBJ2-7; D call uncertain. V was pared by 3 bases and J by 2 bases, with 11 bases between. CDR3 length: 14 residues. Germline V gene data show CDR1 as ENHRY and CDR2 as SYGVKD. The CDR3 region has the DNA TGTGCCATCAGTGACCCAGACACCGCCTACGAGCAGTACGTC. It is translated as CAISDPDTAYEQYV.

This clonotype came up many times. V and J are TRBV7-9 and TRBJ2-1; D gene ambiguous. This CDR3 is 11 amino acids long. Germline V gene data show CDR1 as SEHNR and CDR2 as FQNEAQ (reference sequence). Trimming took off 7 bases at V and 7 bases at J, with 8 bases between the two ends. DNA for the CDR3: TGTGCCAGCACGAAGTTGAATGAGCAGTTCTTC. Its translation is CASTKLNEQFF.

V usage is TRBV11-2 and J usage is TRBJ2-3, with TRBD1 matching over 9 bases. The CDR3 sequence is 15 residues long. CDR1 and CDR2 (germline): SGHAT, FQNNGV. V gave up 5 bases and J gave up 2 bases; unmatched junction bases: 5. The CDR3 DNA follows: TGTGCCAGCAGCCGGGACAGGGTTCCCACAGATACGCAGTATTTT. This codes for CASSRDRVPTDTQYF.

At least ten counts were recorded for this clonotype. This chain joins TRBV20-1 and TRBJ1-2, with D possibly being TRBD1 (5 bases). The CDR3 totals 14 residues. Germline V gene data show CDR1 as DFQATT and CDR2 as SNEGSKA (reference sequence). V lost 4 bases and J lost 3, with 15 bases in between. The CDR3 nucleotides are TGCAGTGCTACCACTGGGGGTCTATACTATGGCTACACCTTC. Amino acid sequence: CSATTGGLYYGYTF.

Only a few counts were recorded for this clonotype. The V call is TRBV15, the J call TRBJ2-1; D possibly corresponds to TRBD2 (6 bases). V was cut by 0 bases and J by 5 bases, with 11 bases left in between. Per germline, CDR1 LNHNV and CDR2 YYDKDF (reference sequence). The CDR3 totals 15 residues. CDR3 region: CATSRDRGNHNEQFF. The CDR3 DNA sequence: TGTGCCACCAGCAGAGACCGCGGGAACCACAATGAGCAGTTCTTC.

Only a few counts were recorded for this clonotype. The V gene is TRBV20-1, the J gene TRBJ2-7; no firm D call. The germline CDR1 and CDR2 sequences are DFQATT and SNEGSKA (reference sequence). With 6 bases removed from V and 2 bases from J, the gap between germline ends came to 8 bases. The CDR3 length is 11 residues. CDR3 region: CSAKRAYEQYF. DNA for the CDR3: TGCAGTGCAAAGCGTGCCTACGAGCAGTACTTC.

The gene calls are TRBV29-1 and TRBJ2-5; D possibly corresponds to TRBD2 (5 bases). Germline CDR1 is SQVTM and CDR2 is ANQGSEA. The CDR3 covers 15 residues. V lost 7 bases and J lost 4, with 22 bases in between. This chain's CDR3 is CSAAGGGSGGETQYF. The CDR3, as DNA: TGCAGCGCCGCGGGTGGAGGCTCAGGTGGAGAGACCCAGTACTTC. Complete variable domain (other parts from reference TRBV29-1 and TRBJ2-5): SAVISQKPSRDICQRGTSLTIQCQVDSQVTMMFWYRQQPGQSLTLIATANQGSEATYESGFVIDKFPISRPNLTFSTLTVSNMSPEDSSIYLCSAAGGGSGGETQYFGPGTRLLVL.

This clonotype was seen many times. This chain uses TRBV28 with TRBJ1-1; D perhaps matches TRBD1 (5 bases). Trimming shortened V by 3 bases and J by 5 bases, and 16 bases separated the two germline ends. The CDR3 has 15 amino acids. The germline V gene has CDR1 MDHEN and CDR2 SYDVKM. This chain's CDR3 is CASSLDQGLRTEAFF. The CDR3 nucleotides read TGTGCCAGCAGTTTGGACCAGGGATTACGGACTGAAGCTTTCTTT.

On this clonotype itself: The DNA is left out, because the CDR3 cannot be placed on it with certainty; the CDR3 is given as TCRdb lists it. This chain connects TRBV20-1 to TRBJ2-3; TRBD1, as called in the table, went unchecked against the DNA. CDR1 DFQATT and CDR2 SNEGSKA come from the germline V gene (reference sequence). The CDR3 region is 15 residues in length, termini included. CDR3 sequence: CSARVGTGATDTQFF.

This clonotype turned up a few times. This chain links TRBV28 with TRBJ2-7; TRBD1 aligns across 9 bases. Germline V gene data show CDR1 as MDHEN and CDR2 as SYDVKM. Trimming removed 6 bases from V and 2 bases from J; junction bases left unmatched: 2. The CDR3 has 13 residues. The CDR3 spells CASRGQGPYEQYV. The DNA for the CDR3 is TGTGCCAGCAGGGGACAGGGTCCCTACGAGCAGTACGTC.

This chain connects TRBV28 to TRBJ2-7; tentatively, D is TRBD2 (6 bases). The CDR3 length is 15 residues. V shed 5 bases and J shed 0 bases, with 14 bases lying between them. The germline V gene has CDR1 MDHEN and CDR2 SYDVKM. CDR3 bases: TGTGCCAGCAGTCGGTATTTCGGGAGCTCCTACGAGCAGTACGTC. Translating it yields CASSRYFGSSYEQYV.

This clonotype was seen only a few times. The chain uses TRBV7-2 and TRBJ2-2; 8 positions agree with TRBD1. The V gene end was trimmed by 4 bases and the J gene end by 0 bases; junction bases not matched to a gene: 1. Germline values: CDR1 SGHTA, CDR2 FQGNSA. The CDR3 runs to 15 residues. The CDR3 sequence is CASSSQGANTGELFF. CDR3 bases: TGTGCCAGCAGCTCACAGGGGGCGAACACCGGGGAGCTGTTTTTT.

This clonotype showed up just a few times. The chain is built from TRBV6-2 or TRBV6-3 and TRBJ1-5, with 9 bases matching TRBD1. V lost 6 bases and J lost 5; bases outside the gene matches: 11. The CDR3 totals 16 residues. Germline V gene sequence: CDR1 MNHEY, CDR2 SVGEGT. The CDR3 is CASSPSTGGPYQPQHF. The CDR3, as DNA: TGTGCCAGCAGCCCCAGCACAGGGGGCCCATATCAGCCCCAGCATTTT.

This clonotype was observed a handful of times. J is TRBJ1-5 and V is TRBV20-1, with TRBD1 as a possible D gene (5 bases). Looked up from germline, CDR1 is DFQATT and CDR2 is SNEGSKA (reference sequence). V shed 0 bases and J shed 0 bases, with 18 bases lying between them. The CDR3 contains 18 residues. The CDR3 coding sequence is TGCAGTGCTAGAGATCTGAGCCAGGGAGCTTATAGCAATCAGCCCCAGCATTTT. This translates into CSARDLSQGAYSNQPQHF.

This clonotype was seen ten or more times. The chain couples TRBV24-1 to TRBJ2-3; the D gene is possibly TRBD2 (6 bases). V was pared by 3 bases and J by 2 bases, with 11 bases between. From germline, CDR1 is KGHDR and CDR2 SFDVKD. The CDR3 length is 15 residues. The CDR3 is CATSDNSGPTDTQYF. CDR3 DNA sequence: TGTGCCACCAGTGATAATAGCGGACCCACAGATACGCAGTATTTT.

This clonotype was counted many times. The V gene is TRBV25-1, the J gene TRBJ2-7; TRBD2 might be the D (5 bases). Per the germline V gene, CDR1 is MGHDK and CDR2 is SYGVNS. With 3 bases removed from V and 3 bases from J, the gap between germline ends came to 15 bases. This CDR3 is built from 15 residues. CDR3 residues: CASSERAMGDYEQYF. The CDR3 DNA sequence: TGTGCCAGCAGTGAGAGGGCCATGGGAGACTACGAGCAGTACTTC.

This sequence joins TRBV6-6 and TRBJ2-1; the D is unclear. This CDR3 region has 10 residues. Trimming took off 4 bases at V and 8 bases at J, with 3 bases between the two ends. Germline CDR1 MNHNY, CDR2 SVGAGI (reference sequence). CDR3 region: CASSSHEQFF. CDR3 nucleotides: TGTGCCAGCAGTTCCCATGAGCAGTTCTTC.

The V and J genes are TRBV5-1 and TRBJ2-7; unclear D gene. Germline values: CDR1 SGHRS, CDR2 YFSETQ. The CDR3 has 11 amino acids. Trimming cost V 4 bases and J 3 bases, with 5 bases left between them. The DNA for the CDR3 is TGCGCCAGCAGCCCCATCTACGAGCAGTACGTC. Its translation: CASSPIYEQYV.

This clonotype was detected ten times or more. The V call is TRBV29-1, the J call TRBJ2-1; 13 bases map to TRBD2. The CDR3 runs to 14 residues. Germline loops: CDR1 SQVTM, CDR2 ANQGSEA. V was pared by 7 bases and J by 8 bases, with 8 bases of the junction left unmatched. The DNA of the CDR3 is TGCAGCGGCCTGGGGACTAGCGGGAAACATGAGCAGTTCTTC. Its translation: CSGLGTSGKHEQFF.

The gene calls are TRBV19 and TRBJ1-5, with unresolved D. Germline assignment: CDR1 LNHDA and CDR2 SQIVND (reference sequence). CDR3 length equals 12 residues. V was pared by 3 bases and J by 9 bases, with 9 bases between. CDR3 DNA: TGTGCCAGTAGTATTTCGGGCGGGCCCCAGCATTTT. Its protein is CASSISGGPQHF.

This clonotype has just a few counts. The V and J genes are TRBV20-1 and TRBJ2-7; 13 bases align to TRBD2. J lost 4 bases, V lost 4 bases, and 7 bases had no gene match. This CDR3 is built from 15 residues. CDR1 and CDR2 (germline): DFQATT, SNEGSKA (reference sequence). The CDR3 spells CSAITGTSGKYEQYF. The CDR3 DNA reads TGCAGTGCTATCACCGGGACTAGCGGGAAATACGAGCAGTACTTC.

The chain uses TRBV12-3 or TRBV12-4 and TRBJ2-3; 8 bases are shared with TRBD2. The CDR3 runs 15 residues. Trimming cost V 2 bases and J 4 bases; bases outside gene matches: 5. The CDR3 nucleotides are TGTGCCAGCAGTTTATCGGGGACTAGAGCAGATACGCAGTATTTT. As protein: CASSLSGTRADTQYF.

This clonotype turned up a few times. The chain's CDR3 is CATGTGVEKLFF. CDR3 DNA: TGTGCCACCGGGACAGGGGTAGAAAAACTGTTTTTT. The rearrangement links TRBV15 to TRBJ1-4; 10 bases fit TRBD1. The J segment lost 8 bases and the V segment lost 8 bases, leaving 2 bases of the junction unmatched. Germline lookup yields CDR1 LNHNV and CDR2 YYDKDF (reference sequence). The CDR3 is made up of 12 amino acids.